This passage covers 14 T cell receptor beta chains from one sample sequenced in a study of tumor and adjacent non-tumor tissue in lung cancer. No cell sorting was done before RNA was extracted from the tissue. A modified ARM-PCR protocol with three rounds of nested PCR amplified TCRbeta. TCRdb independently ran MiXCR on the multiplex PCR reads; one entry per CDR3 protein. The table lists 100,000 to 150,000 distinct CDR3 sequences, about 66% of them singletons. The sample was lung tumor tissue. Receptors were obtained from a man aged 25 to 45 with non-small cell lung cancer.

This clonotype was observed at least ten times. This rearrangement joins TRBV6-2 or TRBV6-3 to TRBJ2-1; D unclear. CDR1 is MNHEY, CDR2 SVGEGT, per germline. The CDR3 totals 13 residues. Trimming pared 2 bases from V and 5 bases from J, leaving 7 bases between. CDR3 region: CASSYGRNNEQFF. The CDR3 region has the DNA TGTGCCAGCAGTTACGGACGGAACAATGAGCAGTTCTTC.

About this clonotype: One end of the junction does not line up with germline, which may come from a read error. V and J are TRBV11-2 and TRBJ2-7, with D possibly being TRBD2 (5 bases). CDR3 length: 15 amino acids. From germline, CDR1 is SGHAT and CDR2 FQNNGV. DNA for the CDR3: TGTGCCATCAGTAGGGATTATGGGAGCGACTACGAGCAGTGCTTC. This gives the protein CAISRDYGSDYEQCF.

This sequence joins TRBV6-1 and TRBJ2-5; D may be TRBD1 (6 bases). Trimming removed 10 bases at V and 3 bases at J, with 21 bases between. Germline CDR1 reads MNHNS; CDR2 reads SASEGT. The CDR3 spans 15 residues. The CDR3 protein is CATGPGAHGEETQYF. In DNA, the CDR3 is TGTGCCACCGGGCCAGGGGCTCATGGTGAAGAGACCCAGTACTTC.

On this clonotype itself: A read error may be the cause here, since a much bigger clone is one base away. The rearrangement uses TRBV20-1 and TRBJ2-5; D perhaps matches TRBD1 (6 bases). Germline assignment: CDR1 DFQATT and CDR2 SNEGSKA (reference sequence). This CDR3 contains 15 residues. The CDR3 DNA follows: TGCAGTGCTAGAGACGGCGGAGAGGGGGAAGAGAGCCAGTACTTC. Translating it yields CSARDGGEGEESQYF.

In regard to this clonotype: Possible read error: a much larger clone is one base away. The chain joins TRBV4-1 to TRBJ1-1; D might be TRBD1 (5 bases). This CDR3 has 13 residues. CDR1 is MGHRA, CDR2 YSYEKL, per germline. The DNA for the CDR3 is TGCGCCAGAAGCCAAGTCGGGGGGACTGAAGCTTTCTTT. It yields the protein CARSQVGGTEAFF.

Worth noting for this clonotype: Possible read error: a much larger clone is one base away. The gene calls are TRBV6-1 and TRBJ1-5, with no clear D. Trimming removed 2 bases at V and 10 bases at J, with 9 bases between. This CDR3 has 12 residues. CDR1 is MNHNS, CDR2 SASEGT, per germline. The CDR3 DNA reads as TGTGCCAGCAGTGAACGGCCCATACCCCAGCATTTT. This codes for CASSERPIPQHF.

Details on this clonotype: This may stem from a read error, because a much larger clone lies one nucleotide away. The chain employs TRBV6-1 and TRBJ2-2; D remains ambiguous. This CDR3 contains 13 residues. Germline-derived CDR1 and CDR2 are MNHNS and SASEGT. Here the CDR3 reads CTSSEWAAGELFF. The CDR3 nucleotides read TGTACCAGCAGTGAATGGGCGGCCGGGGAGCTGTTTTTT.

As for this clonotype: The junction departs from germline at one end; a sequencing error may be responsible. CDR3 nucleotide sequence: TGTGCTAGCAGCGCCAACCTTGGACAGCACACAGATACGCGGTATTTT. Encoded protein: CASSANLGQHTDTRYF. The V gene is TRBV11-2, the J gene TRBJ2-3; tentatively, D is TRBD1 (6 bases). CDR3 length equals 16 residues. CDR1 and CDR2 from the germline V gene are SGHAT and FQNNGV. Full variable domain (rest looked up from reference TRBV11-2 and TRBJ2-3): EAGVAQSPRYKIIEKRQSVAFWCNPISGHATLYWYQQILGQGPKLLIQFQNNGVVDDSQLPKDRFSAERLKGVDSTLKIQPAKLEDSAVYLCASSANLGQHTDTRYFGPGTRLTVL.

Notes on this clonotype: An end of the junction does not agree with germline; a read error may underlie this. The J gene is TRBJ2-7, the V gene TRBV24-1, with D possibly TRBD1 on 6 matching bases. This CDR3 is 15 amino acids long. Germline CDR1 reads KGHDR; CDR2 reads SFDVKD. The CDR3 loop is CVTSDAQGYDDEQYF. In nucleotides, the CDR3 is TGTGTCACCAGTGATGCCCAGGGGTATGATGACGAGCAGTACTTC.

Note on this clonotype: With a much larger clone just one base away, this may be a read error. This rearrangement joins TRBV4-2 to TRBJ2-3; 11 bases align to TRBD1. The V segment lost 3 bases and the J segment 6 bases; nucleotides outside the gene matches: 5. Germline CDR1 is LGHNA and CDR2 is YNFKEQ. The CDR3 has 15 amino acids. CDR3 nucleotide sequence: TGTGCCAGCAGCCATGGGACAGGGGGACCGGATACGCAGTATTTT. This codes for CASSHGTGGPDTQYF.

Notes on this clonotype: A read error is likely, as this CDR3 ends without the conserved phenylalanine or tryptophan. CDR3 loop: CASNLDGTGELFI. As DNA, the CDR3 is TGTGCCAGCAACTTAGATGGGACCGGGGAGCTGTTTATT. The gene calls are TRBV11-2 and TRBJ2-2; D uncertain. This CDR3 is built from 13 residues. Germline values: CDR1 SGHAT, CDR2 FQNNGV.

On this clonotype: A much larger clone lies one base from this, so it may be a read error. The chain has TRBV10-2 and TRBJ2-7; no definite D call. Germline V gives CDR1 WSHSY, CDR2 SAAADI. The CDR3 spans 13 residues. Trimming shortened V by 4 bases and J by 2 bases, and 9 bases separated the two germline ends. CDR3 sequence: CASSVNKAYEQYF. The CDR3 bases are TGCGCCAGCAGTGTAAATAAAGCCTACGAGCAGTACTTC.

In the case of this clonotype: The limits of the CDR3 on the DNA are not certain, so only TCRdb's listed CDR3 is given. The genes are TRBV29-1 and TRBJ2-7; the tabulated D call, TRBD1, remains unverified against the DNA. The CDR3 is 14 amino acids in total, end residues counted. In germline, CDR1 is SQVTM, CDR2 ANQGSEA. The CDR3: CSVAVGTGGHDQYF.

V and J are TRBV20-1 and TRBJ2-7; the D is unclear. CDR3 length: 13 residues. Germline V gene data show CDR1 as DFQATT and CDR2 as SNEGSKA (reference sequence). The CDR3, as DNA: TGCAATGCGAGCAGGCCGAGCACCTACGAGCAGTACTTC. Its translation: CNASRPSTYEQYF.